This T cell receptor (beta chain) is from a study of T cell responses to AZD1222 COVID-19 vaccine listed by TCRdb under 2021. Study-level background: AZD1222 recipients whose second dose came at about 4 weeks and those whose second dose came at about 12 weeks were combined into one group, since spike-specific TCR depth and breadth did not differ between the two schedules. A total of 233 trial participants underwent TCR sequencing, of whom approximately 210 received two doses of AZD1222 and around 26 received two doses of the MenACWY control vaccine. Trial participants were enrolled by age into 18-55, 56-69 and 70-plus year subgroups, with approximately 150, 30 and 60 TCR-sequenced participants respectively. Beyond this particular receptor, the publication reports: Reportedly, almost half of the unique spike-specific TCRs recognized epitopes lying outside the regions that are mutated in the B.1.351 and B.1.1.7 variants. Conclusions about previously exposed vaccinees are limited because only a handful of AZD1222 recipients were SARS-CoV-2 seropositive at baseline. Because no day 14 peak-response samples were available, the repertoires could be characterized only after the peak T cell response. In the small 56-69-year group, the increase in depth fell short of significance, most likely because of low power. Vaccine-associated CD4 TCRs spanned the whole spike protein, with dominant responses in regions 160-218 and 743-854. Spike-specific TCR breadth and depth rose significantly after two AZD1222 doses compared with day 0 and with MenACWY recipients. Participants were mostly white British, with more females than males. The authors suggested clonal diversity may have been underestimated.

The CDR1 and CDR2 encoded by the germline V gene are MDHEN and SYDVKM. Reading from cysteine to phenylalanine, the CDR3 counts 16 amino acids. The retained sequence is limited to the CDR3, 48 bases, with the frame set at the first base. V was cut back by 2 bases and J by 1 base, leaving a gap of 12 bases between them. The CDR3 regions of human TCRbeta chains were analyzed by immunosequencing. The study's own analysis went as follows. TCRs in the repertoires were matched against a reference library of SARS-CoV-2-specific TCRs that had been generated with the MIRA antigen-specificity platform. Breadth was defined as the fraction of unique TCRs that were SARS-CoV-2-associated. Depth was defined as the fraction of total T cells that were SARS-CoV-2-associated. Using the MIRA data, each spike-specific TCR was mapped to the spike region that the TCR reacts to and placed in a CD4 or CD8 class. Log10-transformed breadth and depth values were compared by one-way ANOVA with Sidak's multiple comparisons tests. TCRdb re-hosts the immuneACCESS table, in-frame sequences only. Its copies lack some clones; in the studies checked, an unresolved V gene accounts for under half of them, and the cause for the rest is not known. That table furnishes V, J and clone size, whereas the DNA furnished D and trimming. The sample profile shows over 100,000 clones; about nine tenths of them were found once. The leading ten clones occupy roughly 5.3% of the sample.

In the paper's terms, the time point label means: baseline before first vaccination. Vaccinee samples were obtained from the UK trials COV001 and COV002, which included a single-blind randomized controlled phase 2/3 trial of AZD1222 (ChAdOx1 nCoV-19) in healthy adults. For TCRbeta chain sequencing, PBMC samples were collected from trial participants at day 0 and at day 28 after the second dose. Comments on this clone: What antigen it recognizes has not been identified. Base qualities were left out, and no much larger clone turns up one base away.

The source was peripheral blood, collected on day 0 of AZD1222 vaccination. This TCR derives from an adult in good health. The chain joins TRBV28 to TRBJ1-5, with a tentative D gene TRBD1 over 5 matching bases. CDR3 region: CASSLGGMGSNQPQHF. The DNA reads TGTGCCAGCAGTTTAGGGGGTATGGGGAGCAATCAGCCCCAGCATTTT.